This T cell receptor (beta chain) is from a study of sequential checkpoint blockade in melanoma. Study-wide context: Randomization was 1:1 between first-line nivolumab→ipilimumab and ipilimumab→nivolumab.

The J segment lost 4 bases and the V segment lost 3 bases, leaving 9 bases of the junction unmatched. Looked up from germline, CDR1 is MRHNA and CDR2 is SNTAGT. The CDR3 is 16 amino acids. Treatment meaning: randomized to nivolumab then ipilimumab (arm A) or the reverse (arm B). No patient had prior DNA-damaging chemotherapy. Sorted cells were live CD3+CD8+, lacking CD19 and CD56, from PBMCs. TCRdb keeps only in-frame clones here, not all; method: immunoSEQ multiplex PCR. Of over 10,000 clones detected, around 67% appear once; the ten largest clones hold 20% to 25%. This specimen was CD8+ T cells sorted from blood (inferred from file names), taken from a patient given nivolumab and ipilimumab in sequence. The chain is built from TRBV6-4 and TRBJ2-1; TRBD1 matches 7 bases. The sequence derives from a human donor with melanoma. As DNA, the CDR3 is TGTGCCAGCAGTGAGGGGAAGGGGGCCTATTACAATGAGCAGTTCTTC. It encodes CASSEGKGAYYNEQFF.